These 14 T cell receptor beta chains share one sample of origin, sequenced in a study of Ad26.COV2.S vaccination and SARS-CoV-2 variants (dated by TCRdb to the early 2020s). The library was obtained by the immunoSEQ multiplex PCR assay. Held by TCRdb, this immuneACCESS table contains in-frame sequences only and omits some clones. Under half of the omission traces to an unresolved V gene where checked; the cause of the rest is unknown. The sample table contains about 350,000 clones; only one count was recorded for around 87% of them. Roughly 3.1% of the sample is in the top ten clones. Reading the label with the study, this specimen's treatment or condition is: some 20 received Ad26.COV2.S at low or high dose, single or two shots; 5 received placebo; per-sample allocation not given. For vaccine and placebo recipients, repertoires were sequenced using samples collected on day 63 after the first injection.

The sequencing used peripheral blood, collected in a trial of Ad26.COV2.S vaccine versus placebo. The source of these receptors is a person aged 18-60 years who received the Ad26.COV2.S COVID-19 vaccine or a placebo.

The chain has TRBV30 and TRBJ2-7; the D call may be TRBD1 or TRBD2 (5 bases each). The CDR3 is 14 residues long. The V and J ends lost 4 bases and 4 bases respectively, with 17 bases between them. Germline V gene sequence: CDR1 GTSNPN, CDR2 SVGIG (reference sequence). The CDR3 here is CAWTETSGPYEQYF. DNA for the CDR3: TGTGCCTGGACCGAAACGTCGGGGCCATACGAGCAGTACTTC.

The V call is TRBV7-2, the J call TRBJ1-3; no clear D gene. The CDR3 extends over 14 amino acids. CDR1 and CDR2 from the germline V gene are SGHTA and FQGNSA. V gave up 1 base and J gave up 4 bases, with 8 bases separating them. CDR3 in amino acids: CASSLVEYGNTIYF. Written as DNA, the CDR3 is TGTGCCAGCAGCTTAGTGGAGTACGGAAACACCATATATTTT.

CDR3 in DNA: TGTGCCAGCAACCTGGGACAGCGTGAAGCTTTCTTT. It yields the protein CASNLGQREAFF. This chain connects TRBV12-3 or TRBV12-4 to TRBJ1-1; 7 nucleotides agree with TRBD1. J gave up 7 bases and V 7 bases, and 6 bases lay outside the gene matches. CDR3 length equals 12 residues.

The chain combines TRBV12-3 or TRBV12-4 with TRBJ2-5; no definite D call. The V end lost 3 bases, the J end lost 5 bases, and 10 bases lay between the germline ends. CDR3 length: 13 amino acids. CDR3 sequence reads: CASSFSEVETQYF. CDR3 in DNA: TGTGCCAGCAGTTTTAGTGAGGTGGAGACCCAGTACTTC.

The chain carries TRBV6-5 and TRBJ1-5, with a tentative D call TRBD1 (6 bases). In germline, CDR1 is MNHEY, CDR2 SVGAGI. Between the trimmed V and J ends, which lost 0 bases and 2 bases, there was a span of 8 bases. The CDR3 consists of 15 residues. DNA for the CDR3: TGTGCCAGCAGTTACTCGGGGGGGCGCAATCAGCCCCAGCATTTT. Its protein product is CASSYSGGRNQPQHF.

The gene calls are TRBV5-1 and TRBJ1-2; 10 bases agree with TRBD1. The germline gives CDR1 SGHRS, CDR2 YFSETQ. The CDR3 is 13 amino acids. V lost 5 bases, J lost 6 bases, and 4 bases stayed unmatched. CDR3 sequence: CASRDGTGDGYTF. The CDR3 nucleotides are TGCGCCAGCAGAGACGGGACAGGGGATGGCTACACCTTC.

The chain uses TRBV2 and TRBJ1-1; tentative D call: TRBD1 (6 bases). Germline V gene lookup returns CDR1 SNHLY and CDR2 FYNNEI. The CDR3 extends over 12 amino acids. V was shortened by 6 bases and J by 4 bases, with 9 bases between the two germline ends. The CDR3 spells CASRQGRTEAFF. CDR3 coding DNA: TGTGCCAGCAGACAGGGACGCACTGAAGCTTTCTTT.

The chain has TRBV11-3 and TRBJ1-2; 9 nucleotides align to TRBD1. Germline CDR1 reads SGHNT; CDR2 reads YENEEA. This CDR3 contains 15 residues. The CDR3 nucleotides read TGTGCGCGCAGGACAAAACAGGGGGCCTACTATGGCTACACCTTC. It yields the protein CARRTKQGAYYGYTF. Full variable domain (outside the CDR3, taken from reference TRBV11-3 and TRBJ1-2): EAGVVQSPRYKIIEKKQPVAFWCNPISGHNTLYWYLQNLGQGPELLIRYENEEAVDDSQLPKDRFSAERLKGVDSTLKIQPAELGDSAVYLCARRTKQGAYYGYTFGSGTRLTVV.

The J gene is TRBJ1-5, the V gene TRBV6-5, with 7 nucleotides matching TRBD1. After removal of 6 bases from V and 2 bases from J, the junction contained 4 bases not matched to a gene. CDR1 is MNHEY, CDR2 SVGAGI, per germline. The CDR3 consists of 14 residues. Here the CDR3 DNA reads TGTGCCAGCAGCGTAGGACAGGGCAATCAGCCCCAGCATTTT. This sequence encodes CASSVGQGNQPQHF.

The CDR3 protein is CASSPQLAPGQYF. CDR3 in DNA: TGTGCCAGCAGCCCCCAACTAGCTCCAGGGCAGTACTTC. The rearrangement joins TRBV7-9 to TRBJ2-7; weak D call: TRBD2 (6 bases). V lost 5 bases and J lost 9, with 17 bases in between. The CDR3 totals 13 residues. CDR1 is SEHNR, CDR2 FQNEAQ, per germline (reference sequence). The full variable domain, its missing parts supplied by reference TRBV7-9 and TRBJ2-7, is DTGVSQNPRHKITKRGQNVTFRCDPISEHNRLYWYRQTLGQGPEFLTYFQNEAQLEKSRLLSDRFSAERPKGSFSTLEIQRTEQGDSAMYLCASSPQLAPGQYFGPGTRLTVT.

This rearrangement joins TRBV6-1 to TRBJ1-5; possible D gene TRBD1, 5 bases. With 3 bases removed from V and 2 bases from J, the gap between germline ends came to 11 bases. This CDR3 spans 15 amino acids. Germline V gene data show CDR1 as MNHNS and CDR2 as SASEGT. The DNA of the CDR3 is TGTGCCAGCAGTGAGGGGCCGCAGGGCAATCAGCCCCAGCATTTT. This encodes CASSEGPQGNQPQHF.

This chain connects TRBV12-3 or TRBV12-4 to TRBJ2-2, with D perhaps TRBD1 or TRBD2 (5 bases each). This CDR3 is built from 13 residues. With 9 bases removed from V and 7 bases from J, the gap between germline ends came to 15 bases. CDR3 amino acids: CASFLGDRGELFF. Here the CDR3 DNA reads TGTGCCAGTTTCTTGGGGGACCGCGGGGAGCTGTTTTTT.

The CDR3, as DNA: TGTGCCAGCAGTGTGGGGGGGCTAAGCAATCAGCCCCAGCATTTT. It codes for CASSVGGLSNQPQHF. V usage is TRBV2 and J usage is TRBJ1-5, with D tentatively TRBD1 (6 bases). In germline, CDR1 is SNHLY, CDR2 FYNNEI. Trimming pared 4 bases from V and 1 base from J, leaving 11 bases between. CDR3 length: 15 amino acids.

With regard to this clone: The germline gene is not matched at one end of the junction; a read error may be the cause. The chain's CDR3 is CASRLEKLFF. The DNA for the CDR3 is TGTGCCAGCAGGTTAGAAAAACTGTTTTTT. This sequence joins TRBV7-9 and TRBJ1-4, with D hard to call. This CDR3 contains 10 residues. CDR1 and CDR2 (germline): SEHNR, FQNEAQ (reference sequence).